This T cell receptor (beta chain) was retrieved from a study of T cells expressing NK-cell markers. The CDR3 spans 16 residues. Germline V gene sequence: CDR1 SEHNR, CDR2 FQNEAQ (reference sequence). TCRdb reworked the 5' RACE reads into one entry per CDR3 protein, no DNA. The sample's table shows about 260,000 distinct CDR3 sequences. The chain links TRBV7-9 to TRBJ2-3; the D call from TCRdb, TRBD2, cannot be confirmed without DNA. The TCR comes from a man aged 18-30 years in good health. The sequencing input was blood T cells: a sorted CD56 or NKG2C T cell subset, CD4+ or CD8+ T cells, or bulk PBMC T cells (not recorded which). CDR3 in amino acids: CASSPTIAGLIDTQYF.